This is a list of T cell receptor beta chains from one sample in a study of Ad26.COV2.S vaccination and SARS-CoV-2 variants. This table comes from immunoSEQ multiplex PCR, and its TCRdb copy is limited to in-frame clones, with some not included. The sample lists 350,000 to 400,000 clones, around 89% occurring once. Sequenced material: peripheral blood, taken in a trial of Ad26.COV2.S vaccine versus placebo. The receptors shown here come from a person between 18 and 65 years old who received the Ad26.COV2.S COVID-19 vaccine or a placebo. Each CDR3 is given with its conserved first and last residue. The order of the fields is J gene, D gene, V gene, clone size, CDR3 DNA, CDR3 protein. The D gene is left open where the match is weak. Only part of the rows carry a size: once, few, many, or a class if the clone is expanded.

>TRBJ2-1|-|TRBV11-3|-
TGTGCCAGCAGCTTCGGCAGGGCGAACAATGAGCAGTTCTTC
CASSFGRANNEQFF
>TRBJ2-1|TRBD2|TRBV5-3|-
TGTGCCAGAAGCTTGGCCGGGAGGCCCTACAATGAGCAGTTCTTC
CARSLAGRPYNEQFF
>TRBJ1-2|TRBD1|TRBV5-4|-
TGTGCCAGCAGCTTGGGAGGACAGGGCCCTTCTAACTATGGCTACACCTTC
CASSLGGQGPSNYGYTF
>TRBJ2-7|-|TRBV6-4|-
TGTGCCAGCAGTGACCCCGGGGGCTCCTACGAGCAGTACTTC
CASSDPGGSYEQYF
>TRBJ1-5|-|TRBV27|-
TGTGCCAGCCGGGGACCTAATCAGCCCCAGCATTTT
CASRGPNQPQHF
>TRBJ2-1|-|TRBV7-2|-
TGTGCCAGCAGCTTATTGGCGATTCGAGGTGAGCAGTTCTTC
CASSLLAIRGEQFF
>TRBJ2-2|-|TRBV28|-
TGTGCCAGCAGGGTACAGCCTATGATGAACACCGGGGAGCTGTTTTTT
CASRVQPMMNTGELFF
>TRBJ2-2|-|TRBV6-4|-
TGTGCCAGCAGTGACCGGCCAGACATTTCCACCGGGGAGCTGTTTTTT
CASSDRPDISTGELFF
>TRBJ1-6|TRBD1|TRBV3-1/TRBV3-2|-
TGTGCCAGCAGCGCACAGGGGCCGGGGAATTCACCCCTCCACTTT
CASSAQGPGNSPLHF
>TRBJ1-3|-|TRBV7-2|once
TGTGCCAGCAGCTTCCCATTACTTGGAAACACCATATATTTT
CASSFPLLGNTIYF
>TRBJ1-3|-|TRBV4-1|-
TGCGCCAGCAAAAACCCACGGGAGAGCTCTGGAAACACCATATATTTT
CASKNPRESSGNTIYF
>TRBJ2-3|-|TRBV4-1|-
TGCGCCAGCAGCCCCTCTCTGGTCCCCACAGATACGCAGTATTTT
CASSPSLVPTDTQYF
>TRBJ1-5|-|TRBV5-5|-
TGTGCCAGCAGCTTGGGCGGGGATTATCAGCCCCAGCATTTT
CASSLGGDYQPQHF
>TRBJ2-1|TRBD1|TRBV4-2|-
TGTGCCAGCAGCCAAGATCCCCCGAGGACAGGGGGGTACAATGAGCAGTTCTTC
CASSQDPPRTGGYNEQFF
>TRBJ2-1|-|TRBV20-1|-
TGCAGTGCTAGATTCCCGCTTGAGCAGTTCTTC
CSARFPLEQFF
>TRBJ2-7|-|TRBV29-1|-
TGCAGCGTTGTTATCGGGGGCACCTACGAGCAGTACTTC
CSVVIGGTYEQYF
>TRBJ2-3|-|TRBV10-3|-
TGTGCCATCAGTGCTAGTATCGGCACAGATACGCAGTATTTT
CAISASIGTDTQYF
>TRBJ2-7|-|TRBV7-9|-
TGTGCCAGCAGCTCCGATTCGGGGCCCTACGAGCAGTACTTC
CASSSDSGPYEQYF
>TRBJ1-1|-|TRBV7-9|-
TGTGCCAGCAGCCTCCCCCGGGACACAGCCCCAGCTTTCTTT
CASSLPRDTAPAFF
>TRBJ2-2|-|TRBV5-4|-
TGTGCCAGCAGCACCAACCAGGGATCCGGGGAGCTGTTTTTT
CASSTNQGSGELFF
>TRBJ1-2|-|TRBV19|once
TGTGCCAGTAGCGTGAACAGAGCTAACTATGGCTACACCTTC
CASSVNRANYGYTF
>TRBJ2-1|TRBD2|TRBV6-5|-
TGTGCCAGCAGTACCAATAGCGGGAGTGTTGAGCAGTTCTTC
CASSTNSGSVEQFF
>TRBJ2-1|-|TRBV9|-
TGTGCCAGCAGCGGGCTAGCGCCCTTTTTGACTAATGAGCAGTTCTTC
CASSGLAPFLTNEQFF
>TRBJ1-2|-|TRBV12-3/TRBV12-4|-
TGTGCCAGCAGCCTCAGCTCCGCTCATGGCTACACCTTC
CASSLSSAHGYTF
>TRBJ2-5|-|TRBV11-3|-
TGTGCCAGCAGCTCAGGGGGGTCGGGGAACGGCGAGACCCAGTACTTC
CASSSGGSGNGETQYF
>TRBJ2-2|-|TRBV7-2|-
TGTGCCAGCAGCAATAGCGCCCGGGAGCTGTTTTTT
CASSNSARELFF
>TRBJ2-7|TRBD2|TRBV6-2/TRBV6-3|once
TGTGCCAGCAGTTGGGTCCCAGCGGGAGGGCCTGAGCAGTACTTC
CASSWVPAGGPEQYF
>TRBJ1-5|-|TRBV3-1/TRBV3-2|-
TGTGCCAGCAGCCAAGATCAAGGGAACAATCAGCCCCAGCATTTT
CASSQDQGNNQPQHF
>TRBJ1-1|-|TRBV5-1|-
TGCGCCAGCAGCTTGGTCAGGGCGAACACTGAAGCTTTCTTT
CASSLVRANTEAFF
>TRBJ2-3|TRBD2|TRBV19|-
TGTGCCAGTCGCCGAGCTATGACTAGCTCTCATGATACGCAGTATTTT
CASRRAMTSSHDTQYF